These T cell receptor beta chains were read from a single sample in a study of T cell responses to AZD1222 COVID-19 vaccine. TCRdb's table, derived via immunoSEQ multiplex PCR, lists solely in-frame clones and lacks some. This table has over 120,000 clones, over 90% appearing once. This specimen was peripheral blood, taken 28 days after the second AZD1222 dose. Every receptor here comes from an adult who received the AZD1222 COVID-19 vaccine. CDR3s include the opening cysteine and the closing phenylalanine or tryptophan. The order of the fields is J gene, clone size, V gene, D gene, CDR3 protein, CDR3 DNA. The D gene is left open where the match is weak. Only some rows state a clone size, as once, few, many or a class for expanded clones.

>TRBJ1-6|NA|TRBV20-1|NA
CSASTGNNSPLHF
TGCAGTGCTAGTACGGGGAACAATTCACCCCTCCACTTT
>TRBJ2-7|NA|TRBV10-2|TRBD1
CASSRTGGYEQYF
TGCGCCAGCAGTCGAACAGGGGGGTACGAGCAGTACTTC
>TRBJ1-1|NA|TRBV7-9|TRBD1
CASKPSPGTGLFTEAFF
TGTGCCAGCAAGCCCTCCCCGGGGACAGGGTTGTTTACTGAAGCTTTCTTT
>TRBJ2-3|NA|TRBV7-2|NA
CASSLNLNTDTQYF
TGTGCCAGCAGCTTAAATCTAAACACAGATACGCAGTATTTT
>TRBJ1-6|NA|TRBV18|NA
CASSPTGEVSPLHF
TGTGCCAGCTCACCAACAGGTGAAGTTTCACCCCTCCACTTT
>TRBJ1-1|NA|TRBV6-6|NA
CASSSIAGAFF
TGTGCCAGCAGTTCGATCGCGGGAGCTTTCTTT
>TRBJ2-2|NA|TRBV2|TRBD2
CAIQGGSRTGELFF
TGTGCCATCCAAGGCGGGAGCCGTACCGGGGAGCTGTTTTTT
>TRBJ1-1|NA|TRBV6-5|NA
CASSYSGGNTEAFF
TGTGCCAGCAGTTACTCCGGGGGGAACACTGAAGCTTTCTTT
>TRBJ2-7|once|TRBV19|NA
CASSMGVYEQYF
TGTGCCAGTAGTATGGGTGTATACGAGCAGTACTTC
>TRBJ2-1|NA|TRBV6-5|NA
CASSYSQGGNEQFF
TGTGCCAGCAGTTACTCCCAGGGTGGGAATGAGCAGTTCTTC
>TRBJ2-7|NA|TRBV4-1|NA
CASSQSGNYEQYF
TGCGCCAGCAGCCAATCGGGCAACTACGAGCAGTACTTC
>TRBJ1-2|NA|TRBV7-2|NA
CASSLGGQGHGYTF
TGTGCCAGCAGCTTAGGCGGGCAGGGCCATGGCTACACCTTC
>TRBJ2-1|NA|TRBV11-2|NA
CASGGLLEQFF
TGTGCCAGCGGGGGCCTCCTCGAGCAGTTCTTC
>TRBJ1-3|NA|TRBV10-3|TRBD1
CAISKKQGAAGNTIYF
TGTGCCATCAGTAAAAAACAGGGGGCCGCGGGAAACACCATATATTTT
>TRBJ1-1|NA|TRBV27|NA
CASSSFSGMVTEAFF
TGTGCCAGCAGTTCTTTCTCGGGTATGGTCACTGAAGCTTTCTTT
>TRBJ1-2|NA|TRBV3-1/TRBV3-2|NA
CASSQTVNYGYTF
TGTGCCAGCAGCCAAACAGTCAACTATGGCTACACCTTC
>TRBJ2-5|NA|TRBV7-8|NA
CASSRKYQETQYF
TGTGCCAGCAGCCGGAAGTACCAAGAGACCCAGTACTTC
>TRBJ1-2|NA|TRBV4-1|NA
CASSERQGRNYGYTF
TGCGCCAGCAGCGAAAGGCAGGGGCGGAACTATGGCTACACCTTC